This T cell receptor (beta chain) was obtained from a study of blood T cell repertoires in COVID-19. Study information: Samples came from the United States, Italy and Spain, spanning acute and convalescent COVID-19.

As processed by the authors: Scientists estimated how many nucleated cells there were by amplifying reference gene primers. Produced via immunoSEQ multiplex PCR; TCRdb's table is partial and in-frame only. V, J and clone size are taken as reported in that table, and D and trimming were inferred from the DNA itself. The sample lists around 310,000 clones; about 90% were seen once. Seattle patients were enrolled while actively infected and followed longitudinally. The CDR3 is 13 amino acids. Between the trimmed V and J ends, which lost 6 bases and 2 bases, there was a span of 10 bases. Germline CDR1 reads MNHEY; CDR2 reads SVGAGI.

The TCR sequence derives from a woman aged 40 to 55 with COVID-19, enrolled during active disease. The chain is built from TRBV6-5 and TRBJ1-2; the D gene is possibly TRBD1 (5 bases). Source material: peripheral blood. The CDR3 is CASRERGNYGYTF. The CDR3 coding sequence is TGTGCCAGCAGAGAGCGGGGGAACTATGGCTACACCTTC.